This section outlines one T cell receptor (beta chain) sequence together with its context. This specimen belongs to a study of blood T cell repertoires in COVID-19. Study-level information: Some COVID-19 samples were acute and others convalescent; all came from the United States, Italy and Spain. In each case, the material was cDNA or gDNA derived from T cells, B-cell-depleted T cells, or PBMCs.

In the original analysis: Reference gene primers were amplified, and this amplification served to estimate nucleated cell counts. The protocol was immunoSEQ multiplex PCR, while the TCRdb copy is restricted to in-frame clones and leaves out a portion. Clone size and the V and J calls come from that table; the DNA yielded D and trimming. The sample holds 140,000 or so clones, 80% to 90% seen once. This TCR was sampled from a man aged 50-59 years who had recovered from COVID-19. Sequencing input: peripheral blood.

The CDR3 is CASSNPGTGQDEQFF. In DNA, the CDR3 is TGTGCCAGCAGCAACCCCGGGACAGGTCAGGATGAGCAGTTCTTC. V is TRBV4-2 and J is TRBJ2-1, with 8 positions matching TRBD1. Trimming cost V 5 bases and J 8 bases; bases outside gene matches: 11. The CDR3 spans 15 residues. The germline V gene encodes CDR1 LGHNA and CDR2 YNFKEQ.